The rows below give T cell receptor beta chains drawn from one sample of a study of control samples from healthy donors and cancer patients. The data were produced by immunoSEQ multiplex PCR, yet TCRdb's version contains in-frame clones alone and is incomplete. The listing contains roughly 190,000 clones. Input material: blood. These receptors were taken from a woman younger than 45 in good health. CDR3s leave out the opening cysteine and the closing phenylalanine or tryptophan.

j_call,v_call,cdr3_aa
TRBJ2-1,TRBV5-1,ASSLVYRGQKNEQF
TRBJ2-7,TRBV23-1,ASSQSSDLTLTYEQY
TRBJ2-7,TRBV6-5,ASSYSPRLVYEQY
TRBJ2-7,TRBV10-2,ASSGTYEQY
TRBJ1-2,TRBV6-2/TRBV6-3,ASSPDRFYGYT
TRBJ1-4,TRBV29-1,STGEGGFLF
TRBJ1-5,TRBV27,ATRIEYNQPQH
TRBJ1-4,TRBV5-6,ASSSWDWSLEKLF
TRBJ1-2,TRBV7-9,ASSLSTGGGGNGYT
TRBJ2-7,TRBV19,ASSPTSGGYEQY
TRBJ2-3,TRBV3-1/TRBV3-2,ASSWPGLAGDERDTQY
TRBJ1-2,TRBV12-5,ASGLVRSQGSGGYT
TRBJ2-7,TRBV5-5,ASSFGTSGYEQY
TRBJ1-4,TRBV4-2,ASSHPGGANEKLF
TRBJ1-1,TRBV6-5,ASSYEGNTEAF
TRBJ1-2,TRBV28,ASSPGQGYYGYT
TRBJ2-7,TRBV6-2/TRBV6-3,ASSQTSWVLSYEQY
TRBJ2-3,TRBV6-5,ASTRDRTDTQY
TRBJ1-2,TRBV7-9,ASSLASSLNYGYT
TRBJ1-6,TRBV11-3,ASSLSPRDSPLH
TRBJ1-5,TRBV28,ASILSSSGNQPQH
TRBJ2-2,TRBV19,ASSIQGTVNTGELF
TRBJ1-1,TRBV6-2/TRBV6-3,ASSYSRTGGRTNTEAF
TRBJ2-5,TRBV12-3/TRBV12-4,ASWRSGVQY
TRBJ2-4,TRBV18,ASSNITVPAKNIQY
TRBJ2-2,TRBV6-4,ASSDSPSGDTGELF
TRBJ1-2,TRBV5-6,ASSRRGAGITNYGYT
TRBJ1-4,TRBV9,ASSAGTVTNEKLF
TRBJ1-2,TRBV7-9,ASSLALGPPTGYT
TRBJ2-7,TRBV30,AWTYSSEQY
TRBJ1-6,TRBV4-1,ASSQDQLRVGLYNSPLH
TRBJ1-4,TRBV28,ASKEDRGLVTNEKLF
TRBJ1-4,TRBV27,ASSPRQGAFNEKLF
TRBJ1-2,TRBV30,AWKPWTGEDYGYT
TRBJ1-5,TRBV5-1,ASSLQGGNQPQH
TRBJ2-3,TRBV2,ASSEGWGPTDTQY
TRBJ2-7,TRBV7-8,ASRIAGTYEQY
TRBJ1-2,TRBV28,ASSAGQGSDYGYT
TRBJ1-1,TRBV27,ASSWGGTEAF
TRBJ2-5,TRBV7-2,ASSLMFRQETQY
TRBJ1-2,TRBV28,ASSTQGGLGYGYT
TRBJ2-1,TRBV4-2,ASSQDREGAGEQF
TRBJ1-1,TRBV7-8,ASSLAVWRQGNTEAF
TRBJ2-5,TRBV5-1,ASSLGSSLEETQY
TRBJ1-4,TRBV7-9,ASTPLVTTNEKLF
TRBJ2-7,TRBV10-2,ASSELRYEQY
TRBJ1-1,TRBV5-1,ASSVDRPNTEAF
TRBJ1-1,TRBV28,ASKRNTEAF
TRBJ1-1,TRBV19,ASNMQGRNTEAF
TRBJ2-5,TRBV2,ASRRVQETQY
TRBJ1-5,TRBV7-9,ASSFEGVSQPQH